These 9 T cell receptor beta chains were sequenced from one sample in a study of blood T cell repertoires in COVID-19. TCRdb keeps only in-frame clones here, not all; method: immunoSEQ multiplex PCR. This sample yields under 200,000 clones, of which approximately 90% are seen a single time; 2.1% belongs to the top ten. Sample: peripheral blood. The receptors were gathered from an older man with active or convalescent COVID-19.

The sample holds a few counts of this clone. The CDR3 reads CASSLEQGPRYTDTQYF. The DNA of the CDR3 is TGTGCCAGCAGCTTAGAACAGGGGCCCCGATACACAGATACGCAGTATTTT. The chain uses TRBV7-2 and TRBJ2-3; 7 positions agree with TRBD1. V gave up 1 base and J gave up 2 bases; unmatched junction bases: 9. Germline V gene data show CDR1 as SGHTA and CDR2 as FQGNSA. The CDR3 is 17 amino acids.

V is TRBV14 and J is TRBJ2-7; a weak D match, TRBD1 (5 bases). CDR3 size: 16 residues. Germline CDR1 reads SGHDN; CDR2 reads FVKESK. The V gene lost 2 bases and the J gene lost 1 base, with 15 bases spanning the gap. CDR3: CASSQMQGGFSYEQYF. CDR3 DNA: TGTGCCAGCAGCCAAATGCAGGGTGGTTTTTCCTACGAGCAGTACTTC.

V and J are TRBV7-8 and TRBJ2-5; D is unresolved. The germline V gene encodes CDR1 SGHVS and CDR2 FQNEAQ. CDR3 length: 11 residues. V lost 5 bases to trimming and J lost 5 bases, with 6 bases between them. CDR3 DNA: TGTGCCAGCAGCCCCCAGGAGACCCAGTACTTC. Residues: CASSPQETQYF.

The chain combines TRBV28 with TRBJ1-4, with 10 bases matching TRBD1. Per germline, CDR1 MDHEN and CDR2 SYDVKM. The CDR3 consists of 15 residues. V shed 8 bases and J 4 bases; nucleotides not matched to a gene: 7. Here the CDR3 reads CASARQGAVNEKLFF. The CDR3 DNA follows: TGTGCCAGCGCCAGACAGGGGGCGGTTAATGAAAAACTGTTTTTT.

The J gene is TRBJ2-3, the V gene TRBV6-2 or TRBV6-3; TRBD2 is a possible D gene (6 bases). The CDR3 has 15 residues. V gave up 4 bases and J gave up 2 bases, with 13 bases separating them. The V gene's germline CDR1 is MNHEY and CDR2 SVGEGT. The CDR3 sequence is CASSSRGTYTDTQYF. In DNA, the CDR3 is TGTGCCAGCAGTTCCCGCGGGACTTACACAGATACGCAGTATTTT.

This clone was recorded only once. V gene TRBV10-3 combines with J gene TRBJ2-1; 7 bases are shared with TRBD1. J gave up 0 bases and V 6 bases, and 5 bases lay outside the gene matches. CDR1 is ENHRY and CDR2 is SYGVKD in the germline V gene. The CDR3 has 15 amino acids. As DNA, the CDR3 is TGTGCCATCAGCCCGACAGGGAACTCCTACAATGAGCAGTTCTTC. It encodes CAISPTGNSYNEQFF.

This clone was recorded only once. CDR3 sequence: CASSPGVAGRDTQYF. CDR3 DNA: TGTGCCAGCAGCCCGGGTGTAGCGGGGAGGGATACGCAGTATTTT. The chain has TRBV14 and TRBJ2-3, with 8 bases fitting TRBD2. J gave up 6 bases and V 4 bases, and 9 bases lay outside the gene matches. Germline V lookup: CDR1 SGHDN, CDR2 FVKESK. The CDR3 consists of 15 residues.

V and J are TRBV10-3 and TRBJ2-7, with D perhaps TRBD1 (6 bases). Germline lookup yields CDR1 ENHRY and CDR2 SYGVKD. The CDR3 consists of 14 residues. Between the trimmed V and J ends, which lost 8 bases and 0 bases, there was a span of 14 bases. CDR3 sequence: CAIQRGTDSYEQYF. The DNA for the CDR3 is TGTGCCATCCAAAGGGGGACGGACTCCTACGAGCAGTACTTC.

This clone came up once. The chain recombines TRBV6-5 with TRBJ2-7, with TRBD1 matching 9 bases. The CDR3 length is 11 residues. Germline values: CDR1 MNHEY, CDR2 SVGAGI. The V and J ends lost 9 bases and 6 bases, in that order; junction bases with no gene match: 3. CDR3 protein: CASGQGPEQYF. In DNA, the CDR3 is TGTGCCAGTGGACAGGGGCCCGAGCAGTACTTC.